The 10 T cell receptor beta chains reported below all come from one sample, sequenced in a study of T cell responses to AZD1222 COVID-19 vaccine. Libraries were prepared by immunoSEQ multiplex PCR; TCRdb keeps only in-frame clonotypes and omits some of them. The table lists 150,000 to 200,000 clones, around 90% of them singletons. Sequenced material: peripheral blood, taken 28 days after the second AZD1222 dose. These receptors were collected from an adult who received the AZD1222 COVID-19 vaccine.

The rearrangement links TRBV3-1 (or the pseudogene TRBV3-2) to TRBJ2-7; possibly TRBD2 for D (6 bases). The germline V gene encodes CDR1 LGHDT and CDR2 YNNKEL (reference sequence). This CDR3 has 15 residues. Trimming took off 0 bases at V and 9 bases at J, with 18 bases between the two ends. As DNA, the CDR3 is TGTGCCAGCAGCCAAGATTTACGTAGGACTACGAGGCAGTACTTC. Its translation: CASSQDLRRTTRQYF.

The CDR3 nucleotides are TGTGCCAGCAGCATTAAAGGGATTTTAACTAATGAAAAACTGTTTTTT. It encodes CASSIKGILTNEKLFF. The chain is built from TRBV2 and TRBJ1-4, with D hard to call. The germline V and J ends were trimmed by 6 bases and 1 base, with 15 bases remaining between them. Germline CDR1 and CDR2: SNHLY and FYNNEI. The CDR3 runs 16 residues. The full variable domain, rest sourced from reference TRBV2 and TRBJ1-4, is EPEVTQTPSHQVTQMGQEVILRCVPISNHLYFYWYRQILGQKVEFLVSFYNNEISEKSEIFDDQFSVERPDGSNFTLKIRSTKLEDSAMYFCASSIKGILTNEKLFFGSGTQLSVL.

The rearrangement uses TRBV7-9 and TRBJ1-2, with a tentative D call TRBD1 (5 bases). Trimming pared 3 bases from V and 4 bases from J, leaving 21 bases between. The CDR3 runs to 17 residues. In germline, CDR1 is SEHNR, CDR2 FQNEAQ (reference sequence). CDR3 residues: CASSLFSQGLGGYGYTF. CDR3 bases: TGTGCCAGCAGCTTGTTTTCTCAGGGTTTGGGTGGCTATGGCTACACCTTC.

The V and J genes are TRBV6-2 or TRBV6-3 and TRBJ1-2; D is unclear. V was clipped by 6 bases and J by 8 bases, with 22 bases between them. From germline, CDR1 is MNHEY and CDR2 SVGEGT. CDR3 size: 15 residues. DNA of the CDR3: TGTGCCAGCAGCCCTTCGCGAACCGGTACGCGAGGCTACACCTTC. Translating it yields CASSPSRTGTRGYTF.

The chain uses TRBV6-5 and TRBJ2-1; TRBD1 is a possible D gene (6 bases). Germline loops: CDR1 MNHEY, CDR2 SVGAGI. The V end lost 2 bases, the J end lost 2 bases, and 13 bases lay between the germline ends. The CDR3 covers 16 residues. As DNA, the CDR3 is TGTGCCAGCAGTTACATGGGGGCAGGAACCTACAATGAGCAGTTCTTC. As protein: CASSYMGAGTYNEQFF.

The CDR3 region has the DNA TGTGCCAGCAGCCTAATCTCGAACACCGGGGAGCTGTTTTTT. Protein product: CASSLISNTGELFF. The V and J genes are TRBV14 and TRBJ2-2; D unresolved. Trimming left V 4 bases short and J 0 bases short, with 6 bases between. The CDR3 loop spans 14 amino acids. CDR1 and CDR2 (germline): SGHDN, FVKESK.

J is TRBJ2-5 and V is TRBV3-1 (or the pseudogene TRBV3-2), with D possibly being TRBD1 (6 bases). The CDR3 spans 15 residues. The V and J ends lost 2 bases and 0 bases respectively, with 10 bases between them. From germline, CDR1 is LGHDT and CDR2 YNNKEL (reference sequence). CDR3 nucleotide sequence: TGTGCCAGCAGCCAAACCCAGGGGAACCAAGAGACCCAGTACTTC. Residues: CASSQTQGNQETQYF.

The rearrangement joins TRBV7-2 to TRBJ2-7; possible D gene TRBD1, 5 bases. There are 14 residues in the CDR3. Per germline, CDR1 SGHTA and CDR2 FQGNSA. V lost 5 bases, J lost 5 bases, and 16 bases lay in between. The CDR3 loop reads CASSRDSLGNEQYF. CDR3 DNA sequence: TGTGCCAGCAGCCGCGACAGTCTGGGAAACGAGCAGTACTTC.

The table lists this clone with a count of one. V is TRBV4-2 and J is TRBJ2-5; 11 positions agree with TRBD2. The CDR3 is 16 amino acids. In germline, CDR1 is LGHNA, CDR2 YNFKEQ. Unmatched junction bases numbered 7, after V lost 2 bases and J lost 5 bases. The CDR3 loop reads CASSQRSGGARETQYF. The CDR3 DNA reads TGTGCCAGCAGCCAACGTAGCGGGGGGGCCCGGGAGACCCAGTACTTC.

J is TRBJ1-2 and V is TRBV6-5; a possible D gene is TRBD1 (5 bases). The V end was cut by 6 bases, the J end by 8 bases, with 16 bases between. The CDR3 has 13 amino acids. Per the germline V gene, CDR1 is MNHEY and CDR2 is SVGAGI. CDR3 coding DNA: TGTGCCAGCAGCCACTCCTTCCGGGGGGGCTACACCTTC. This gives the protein CASSHSFRGGYTF.